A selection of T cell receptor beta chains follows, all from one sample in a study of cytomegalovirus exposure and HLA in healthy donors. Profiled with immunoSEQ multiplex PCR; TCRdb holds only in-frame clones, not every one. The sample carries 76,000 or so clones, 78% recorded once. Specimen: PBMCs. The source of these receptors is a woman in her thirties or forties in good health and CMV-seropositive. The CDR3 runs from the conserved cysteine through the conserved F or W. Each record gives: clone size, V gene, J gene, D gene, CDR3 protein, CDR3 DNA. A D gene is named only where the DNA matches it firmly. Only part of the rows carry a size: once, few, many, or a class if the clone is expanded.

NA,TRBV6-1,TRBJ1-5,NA,CASSEARQGTEPQHF,TGTGCCAGCAGTGAAGCGAGGCAGGGGACGGAGCCCCAGCATTTT
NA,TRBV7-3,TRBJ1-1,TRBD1,CASSHDRANVNTEAFF,TGTGCCAGCAGCCACGACAGGGCAAACGTGAACACTGAAGCTTTCTTT
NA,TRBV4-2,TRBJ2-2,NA,CASSRGVTSSNTGELFF,TGTGCCAGCAGCCGAGGAGTAACTAGCTCGAACACCGGGGAGCTGTTTTTT
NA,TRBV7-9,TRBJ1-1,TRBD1,CASSSDRGTEAFF,TGTGCCAGCAGCTCCGACAGGGGTACTGAAGCTTTCTTT
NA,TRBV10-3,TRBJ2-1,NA,CAIRDSYNEQFF,TGTGCCATCAGGGACAGTTACAATGAGCAGTTCTTC
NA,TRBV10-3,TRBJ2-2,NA,CAISESLGELFF,TGTGCCATCAGTGAGTCCTTGGGGGAGCTGTTTTTT
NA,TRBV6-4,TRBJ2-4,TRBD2,CASRPGLAVHIQYF,TGTGCCAGCAGGCCGGGACTAGCGGTACACATTCAGTACTTC
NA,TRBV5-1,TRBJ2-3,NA,CASSLDRPSTDTQYF,TGCGCCAGCAGCTTGGACAGGCCTAGCACAGATACGCAGTATTTT
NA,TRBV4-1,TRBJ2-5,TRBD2,CASSQGGSGGLYQETQYF,TGCGCCAGCAGCCAAGGGGGTAGCGGGGGGCTGTACCAAGAGACCCAGTACTTC
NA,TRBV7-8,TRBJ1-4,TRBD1,CASSGTGFGKLFF,TGTGCCAGCAGCGGGACAGGGTTCGGAAAACTGTTTTTT
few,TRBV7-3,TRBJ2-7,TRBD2,CASSQDPQRGGDEQYF,TGTGCCAGCAGCCAAGATCCCCAGCGGGGGGGCGACGAGCAGTACTTC
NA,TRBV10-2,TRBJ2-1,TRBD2,CASRASGDNEQFF,TGCGCCAGCAGGGCTAGCGGGGACAATGAGCAGTTCTTC
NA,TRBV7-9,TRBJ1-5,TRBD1,CASSLQGVGDQPQHF,TGTGCCAGCAGCCTCCAGGGGGTGGGCGATCAGCCCCAGCATTTT
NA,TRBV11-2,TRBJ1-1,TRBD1,CASSPLGQVQTFF,TGTGCCAGCAGCCCGCTGGGACAGGTACAAACTTTCTTT
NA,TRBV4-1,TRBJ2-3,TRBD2,CASSQLAGGLTDTQYF,TGCGCCAGCAGCCAGCTAGCGGGGGGACTTACAGATACGCAGTATTTT
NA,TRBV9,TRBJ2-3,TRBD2,CASSGGGSTDTQYF,TGTGCCAGCTCGGGCGGGGGGAGCACAGATACGCAGTATTTT
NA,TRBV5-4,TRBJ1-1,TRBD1,CASSRTGGNTEAFF,TGTGCCAGCAGTCGGACAGGGGGCAACACTGAAGCTTTCTTT
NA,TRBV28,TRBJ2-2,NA,CASSLPTPDTGELFF,TGTGCCAGCAGTTTACCAACTCCGGACACCGGGGAGCTGTTTTTT
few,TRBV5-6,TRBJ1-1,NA,CASSLEGRAEAFF,TGTGCCAGCAGCTTGGAAGGGAGGGCTGAAGCTTTCTTT
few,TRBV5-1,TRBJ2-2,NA,CASSLTDSTNTGELFF,TGCGCCAGCAGCCTGACAGACTCGACGAACACCGGGGAGCTGTTTTTT
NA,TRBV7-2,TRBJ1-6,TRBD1,CASSLRQGAYNSPLHF,TGTGCCAGCAGCCTGCGACAGGGGGCCTATAATTCACCCCTCCACTTT
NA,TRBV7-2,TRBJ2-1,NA,CASSLAGLSGDEQFF,TGTGCCAGCAGCTTAGCGGGGCTCTCTGGGGATGAGCAGTTCTTC
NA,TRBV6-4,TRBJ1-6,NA,CASLPGGINSPLHF,TGTGCCAGCCTACCGGGAGGCATAAATTCACCCCTCCACTTT
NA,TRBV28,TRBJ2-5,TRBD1,CASSTRTGGVGETQYF,TGTGCCAGCAGTACCCGAACAGGGGGTGTAGGAGAGACCCAGTACTTC
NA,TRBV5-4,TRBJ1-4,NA,CASSLGARENEKLFF,TGTGCCAGCAGCTTGGGCGCCAGGGAAAATGAAAAACTGTTTTTT
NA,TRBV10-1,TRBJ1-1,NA,CASSESEIGRTNTEAFF,TGCGCCAGCAGTGAGTCGGAGATCGGCAGAACTAACACTGAAGCTTTCTTT
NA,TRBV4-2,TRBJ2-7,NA,CASSQDTYEQYF,TGTGCCAGCAGCCAAGACACCTACGAGCAGTACTTC